This T cell receptor (beta chain) was identified during a study of cytomegalovirus exposure and HLA in healthy donors. Turning to the study itself: An early data release held tens of millions of unique TCRs from HLA-typed donors. Notes on the study in general: Earlier findings revealed that most TCR beta V segments proved productive either about 87% or about 30% of the time.

A remark on this clone: Its cognate antigen is unknown.

PCR used 60 Vbeta primers and 13 Jbeta primers. Libraries were prepared by immunoSEQ multiplex PCR; TCRdb keeps only in-frame clonotypes and omits some of them. The sample's table shows about 96,000 clones. The sequence derives from a woman between 25 and 40 years old in good health and CMV-seronegative. Sequencing was carried out using PBMCs.

CDR3 bases: TGTGCCAGCAGCTTAGCCGGTCGGACTAGCAATGAGCAGTTCTTC. It encodes CASSLAGRTSNEQFF. The chain employs TRBV7-9 and TRBJ2-1, with 7 bases that match TRBD2. Germline CDR1 and CDR2: SEHNR and FQNEAQ (reference sequence). V shed 0 bases and J 6 bases; nucleotides not matched to a gene: 5. The CDR3 consists of 15 residues.